This T cell receptor (beta chain) comes out of a study of shared clonotypes between healthy human individuals. Study results and limitations: The study generally estimated greater richness for naive than memory subsets.

An even split of each subset's genomic DNA across several immunoSEQ plates was performed. Method: immunoSEQ multiplex PCR; TCRdb's copy keeps in-frame clones and lacks some. In the table there are some 2.1 million clones, about 95% of which are singletons. Naivety among CD8 cells was defined by CD45RO negativity and positive CCR7 selection, thereby excluding terminally differentiated effector memory CD45RA+ cells. CDR1 and CDR2 (germline): MGHRA, YSYEKL. The V end lost 0 bases, the J end lost 4 bases, and 15 bases lay between the germline ends. The CDR3 spans 16 residues. Turning to this clone: What it binds is not known.

The rearrangement uses TRBV4-1 and TRBJ1-2; D is uncertain. The receptor's source is a man younger than 35 in good health. Specimen: naive CD8+ T cells sorted from blood. The CDR3 spells CASSQDWSSRLYGYTF. The CDR3 coding sequence is TGCGCCAGCAGCCAAGACTGGTCATCCAGGCTCTATGGCTACACCTTC.